This passage covers 32 T cell receptor beta chains from one sample sequenced in a study of T cell responses to AZD1222 COVID-19 vaccine. Clones were read by immunoSEQ multiplex PCR, and TCRdb kept only the in-frame ones, dropping some. The data contain approximately 110,000 clones, roughly 84% of them singletons. Sequenced material: peripheral blood, taken on day 0 of AZD1222 vaccination. The receptors were sampled from an adult in good health.

The chain has TRBV6-5 and TRBJ1-3, with TRBD1 matching 7 bases. V gave up 2 bases and J gave up 2 bases; unmatched junction bases: 3. Germline assignment: CDR1 MNHEY and CDR2 SVGAGI. The CDR3 is 15 residues long. The CDR3 nucleotides read TGTGCCAGCAGTTACCTCGACAGGGCTGGAAACACCATATATTTT. Protein product: CASSYLDRAGNTIYF.

A single count supports this clone. The rearrangement joins TRBV20-1 to TRBJ2-7; D is unresolved. The germline V gene has CDR1 DFQATT and CDR2 SNEGSKA (reference sequence). Deletions cut 5 bases from V and 5 bases from J, with 7 bases between. The CDR3 has 10 residues. Written as DNA, the CDR3 is TGCAGTGCTTCCTTCGACGAGCAGTACTTC. This codes for CSASFDEQYF.

Only one count was recorded for this clone. The chain couples TRBV4-1 to TRBJ2-1; possibly TRBD1 for D (7 bases). The CDR3 length is 15 residues. The V end lost 4 bases, the J end lost 6 bases, and 16 bases lay between the germline ends. Germline V CDR1 and CDR2: MGHRA, YSYEKL. The CDR3 spells CASSPSQGGLNEQFF. In nucleotides, the CDR3 is TGCGCCAGCAGCCCCTCCCAGGGGGGCCTCAATGAGCAGTTCTTC.

This clone was counted a few times. CDR3 DNA: TGTGCCAGTAGTATAAGGAGGGCTAACTATGGCTACACCTTC. It codes for CASSIRRANYGYTF. The J gene is TRBJ1-2, the V gene TRBV19; D unclear. The CDR3 sequence is 14 residues long. Germline V lookup: CDR1 LNHDA, CDR2 SQIVND (reference sequence). V gave up 2 bases and J gave up 0 bases, with 7 bases separating them.

The genes are TRBV5-1 and TRBJ2-1; 7 positions match TRBD2. Germline CDR1 SGHRS, CDR2 YFSETQ. V lost 4 bases to trimming and J lost 3 bases; unmatched junction nucleotides: 7. This CDR3 spans 15 amino acids. CDR3 amino acids: CASSPLAVVYNEQFF. In DNA, the CDR3 is TGCGCCAGCAGCCCCCTAGCGGTTGTCTACAATGAGCAGTTCTTC.

V is TRBV27 and J is TRBJ1-1; possibly TRBD1 for D (5 bases). CDR3 length: 17 amino acids. Trimming took 6 bases from V and 1 from J, leaving 21 bases between them. Germline V CDR1 and CDR2: MNHEY, SMNVEV (reference sequence). The CDR3 DNA reads as TGTGCCAGCAGCCCCGCCCCGGGACGACGAAGGAACACTGAAGCTTTCTTT. Its protein is CASSPAPGRRRNTEAFF.

The chain links TRBV4-1 to TRBJ2-1; 14 bases align to TRBD2. CDR3 size: 17 residues. J gave up 3 bases and V 4 bases, and 5 bases lay outside the gene matches. Germline values: CDR1 MGHRA, CDR2 YSYEKL. The CDR3 DNA sequence: TGCGCCAGCAGCCCAAAGGGACTAGCGGGGGACTACAATGAGCAGTTCTTC. It translates to CASSPKGLAGDYNEQFF.

The chain couples TRBV6-5 to TRBJ1-2, with TRBD1 as a possible D gene (6 bases). This CDR3 contains 14 residues. Trimming took 4 bases from V and 5 from J, leaving 14 bases between them. CDR1 is MNHEY and CDR2 is SVGAGI in the germline V gene. CDR3 DNA sequence: TGTGCCAGCAGTTCTCAGATGCAGGGGTATGGCTACACCTTC. This gives the protein CASSSQMQGYGYTF.

The gene calls are TRBV5-8 and TRBJ2-3, with D perhaps matching TRBD1 (7 bases). The CDR3 sequence is 16 residues long. Germline V gene sequence: CDR1 SGHTS, CDR2 YDEGEE. Trimming removed 4 bases at V and 8 bases at J, with 23 bases between. CDR3 nucleotide sequence: TGTGCCAGCAGCCGCGGGGCCGGGACAGACCTCGGTACGCAGTATTTT. Encoded protein: CASSRGAGTDLGTQYF.

This clone was seen a few times. The rearrangement links TRBV20-1 to TRBJ2-5; unclear D gene. Trimming shortened V by 6 bases and J by 9 bases, and 14 bases separated the two germline ends. Germline CDR1 is DFQATT and CDR2 is SNEGSKA (reference sequence). This CDR3 has 11 residues. In nucleotides, the CDR3 is TGCAGTGCCCGACTCTCGGTGGCCCAGTACTTC. Translation gives CSARLSVAQYF.

The CDR3 region is CASSLTNGYGYTF. The CDR3 DNA reads as TGTGCCAGTAGCCTTACTAATGGCTATGGCTACACCTTC. The chain employs TRBV19 and TRBJ1-2; D is unresolved. Germline-derived CDR1 and CDR2 are LNHDA and SQIVND (reference sequence). This CDR3 has 13 residues. V was pared by 6 bases and J by 4 bases, with 12 bases between.

This chain links TRBV30 with TRBJ1-6; 10 nucleotides agree with TRBD1. The CDR3 is 14 residues long. The germline gives CDR1 GTSNPN, CDR2 SVGIG (reference sequence). V shed 7 bases, J shed 9 bases, and the junction held 9 bases outside the gene matches. The chain's CDR3 is CASLRGTGVSPLHF. CDR3 nucleotides: TGTGCCTCACTCCGAGGGACAGGGGTTTCACCCCTCCACTTT.

V gene TRBV5-1 combines with J gene TRBJ1-4; no clear D. V was clipped by 7 bases and J by 5 bases, with 12 bases between them. This CDR3 is 13 amino acids long. Germline V gene lookup returns CDR1 SGHRS and CDR2 YFSETQ. CDR3 in DNA: TGCGCCAGCGGACTAGATGGAAATGAAAAACTGTTTTTT. Translating it yields CASGLDGNEKLFF.

The table lists this clone with a count of one. The J gene is TRBJ1-5, the V gene TRBV3-1 (or the pseudogene TRBV3-2); tentatively, D is TRBD1 (5 bases). Germline CDR1 is LGHDT and CDR2 is YNNKEL (reference sequence). There are 13 residues in the CDR3. V was clipped by 4 bases and J by 11 bases, with 15 bases between them. The DNA of the CDR3 is TGTGCCAGCAGCCTCCGGGGGAGCGAGGCCCAGCATTTT. Protein: CASSLRGSEAQHF.

The J gene is TRBJ1-2, the V gene TRBV7-8, with D maybe TRBD1 (6 bases). V was pared by 3 bases and J by 4 bases, with 9 bases between. CDR1 and CDR2 (germline): SGHVS, FQNEAQ. CDR3 length equals 13 residues. The CDR3 region has the DNA TGTGCCAGCAGCTTGCCCAGGGGCTATGGCTACACCTTC. Protein product: CASSLPRGYGYTF.

The rearrangement uses TRBV10-3 and TRBJ1-2; no firm D call. V gave up 2 bases and J gave up 5 bases, with 9 bases separating them. The CDR3 length is 13 residues. Germline lookup yields CDR1 ENHRY and CDR2 SYGVKD. CDR3 loop: CAISEGFEYGYTF. The CDR3 coding sequence is TGTGCCATCAGTGAGGGGTTCGAATATGGCTACACCTTC.

V and J are TRBV6-1 and TRBJ2-1, with TRBD1 matching 7 bases. Losses at the gene ends were 0 bases for V and 2 bases for J; bases not matched to a gene: 1. The germline CDR1 and CDR2 sequences are MNHNS and SASEGT. CDR3 length equals 15 residues. CDR3 sequence (DNA): TGTGCCAGCAGTGAAGCGGGACAGACCTACAATGAGCAGTTCTTC. This sequence encodes CASSEAGQTYNEQFF.

V and J are TRBV19 and TRBJ1-2; the D gene is possibly TRBD1 (6 bases). V lost 1 base, J lost 7 bases, and 22 bases lay in between. Germline lookup yields CDR1 LNHDA and CDR2 SQIVND (reference sequence). The CDR3 contains 17 residues. CDR3 in amino acids: CASSIALQTAGDSGYTF. DNA for the CDR3: TGTGCCAGTAGTATAGCCCTCCAGACGGCAGGGGACTCTGGCTACACCTTC. Variable domain in full (rest from reference TRBV19 and TRBJ1-2): DGGITQSPKYLFRKEGQNVTLSCEQNLNHDAMYWYRQDPGQGLRLIYYSQIVNDFQKGDIAEGYSVSREKKESFPLTVTSAQKNPTAFYLCASSIALQTAGDSGYTFGSGTRLTVV.

This clone appeared once. The chain joins TRBV12-5 to TRBJ1-1; a possible D gene is TRBD1 (5 bases). This CDR3 contains 18 residues. CDR1 LGHNT and CDR2 FRNRAP come from the germline V gene. Trimming shortened V by 0 bases and J by 0 bases, and 17 bases separated the two germline ends. CDR3 amino acids: CASGLVQWGSPMNTEAFF. CDR3 bases: TGTGCTAGTGGTTTGGTCCAGTGGGGGAGCCCAATGAACACTGAAGCTTTCTTT.

This sequence joins TRBV27 and TRBJ2-1, with a possible D match to TRBD2 (6 bases). This CDR3 spans 15 amino acids. Trimming cost V 3 bases and J 9 bases, with 18 bases left between them. The germline V gene has CDR1 MNHEY and CDR2 SMNVEV (reference sequence). CDR3 bases: TGTGCCAGCAGTTTTTCGACTGGCGGGGTCGGTGAGCAGTTCTTC. Translation: CASSFSTGGVGEQFF.

The chain has TRBV18 and TRBJ2-7, with a possible D match to TRBD2 (7 bases). With 1 base removed from V and 2 bases from J, the gap between germline ends came to 9 bases. CDR1 and CDR2 from the germline V gene are KGHSH and LQKENI. This CDR3 has 14 amino acids. Here the CDR3 reads CASSPLGGPYEQYF. In DNA form, the CDR3 reads TGTGCCAGCTCACCACTGGGGGGGCCCTACGAGCAGTACTTC.

The chain has TRBV6-5 and TRBJ2-2; a weak D match, TRBD2 (7 bases). Looked up from germline, CDR1 is MNHEY and CDR2 is SVGAGI. The ends were cut back, 10 bases at V and 4 bases at J, with 19 bases in the middle. The CDR3 contains 15 residues. The CDR3 DNA sequence: TGTGCCACCATACCGGGGGGCGCGGGCACCGGGGAGCTGTTTTTT. It yields the protein CATIPGGAGTGELFF.

The chain is built from TRBV9 and TRBJ1-1; D not resolved. Trimming shortened V by 0 bases and J by 1 base, and 10 bases separated the two germline ends. This CDR3 spans 15 amino acids. Germline V gives CDR1 SGDLS, CDR2 YYNGEE. The CDR3 sequence is CASSVGQRENTEAFF. The CDR3 nucleotides read TGTGCCAGCAGCGTAGGGCAGAGGGAGAACACTGAAGCTTTCTTT.

The chain recombines TRBV7-9 with TRBJ1-6; D is possibly TRBD1 (6 bases). Germline V lookup: CDR1 SEHNR, CDR2 FQNEAQ (reference sequence). The CDR3 extends over 13 amino acids. The V end lost 1 base, the J end lost 10 bases, and 8 bases lay between the germline ends. CDR3 coding DNA: TGTGCCAGCAGCTTAGTCCAGGGGTCACCCCTCCACTTT. It translates to CASSLVQGSPLHF.

The genes are TRBV10-3 and TRBJ2-3, with TRBD2 identical over 7 bases. Germline V gene sequence: CDR1 ENHRY, CDR2 SYGVKD. V dropped 1 base and J dropped 4; count of bases not matched to a gene: 5. This CDR3 comprises 15 residues. CDR3 protein: CAISEWGGRADTQYF. The CDR3, as DNA: TGTGCCATCAGTGAGTGGGGGGGGAGGGCAGATACGCAGTATTTT.

The chain couples TRBV19 to TRBJ1-2, with a tentative D call TRBD1 (5 bases). The V gene lost 9 bases and the J gene lost 4 bases, with 21 bases spanning the gap. The CDR3 spans 15 residues. Germline loops: CDR1 LNHDA, CDR2 SQIVND (reference sequence). As DNA, the CDR3 is TGTGCCAGCGGCATGGGACGGACGTCGGTCTATGGCTACACCTTC. Translating it yields CASGMGRTSVYGYTF. The full variable domain, with the rest looked up from reference TRBV19 and TRBJ1-2, is DGGITQSPKYLFRKEGQNVTLSCEQNLNHDAMYWYRQDPGQGLRLIYYSQIVNDFQKGDIAEGYSVSREKKESFPLTVTSAQKNPTAFYLCASGMGRTSVYGYTFGSGTRLTVV.

This clone has more than one count but fewer than ten. The chain links TRBV2 to TRBJ2-7; D unresolved. Trimming removed 8 bases at V and 7 bases at J, with 18 bases between. The CDR3 contains 13 residues. Per germline, CDR1 SNHLY and CDR2 FYNNEI. CDR3 amino acids: CASLGRSLGEQYF. CDR3 coding DNA: TGTGCCAGCTTGGGCAGGAGTTTGGGGGAGCAGTACTTC. Full variable domain (rest looked up from reference TRBV2 and TRBJ2-7): EPEVTQTPSHQVTQMGQEVILRCVPISNHLYFYWYRQILGQKVEFLVSFYNNEISEKSEIFDDQFSVERPDGSNFTLKIRSTKLEDSAMYFCASLGRSLGEQYFGPGTRLTVT.

The chain recombines TRBV29-1 with TRBJ1-2; D is uncertain. Trimming took 6 bases from V and 4 from J, leaving 24 bases between them. CDR1 is SQVTM, CDR2 ANQGSEA, per germline. The CDR3 is made up of 16 amino acids. CDR3 sequence (DNA): TGCAGCGTCCCCGGGTCCCAGGCCCTCAGGCGCTATGGCTACACCTTC. Translating gives CSVPGSQALRRYGYTF.

The J gene is TRBJ1-1, the V gene TRBV11-2; no clear D. The V and J ends lost 4 bases and 10 bases respectively, with 19 bases between them. CDR1 and CDR2 (germline): SGHAT, FQNNGV. The CDR3 runs to 14 residues. The CDR3 sequence: CASSSDVADPVAFF. The DNA of the CDR3 is TGTGCCAGCAGCTCCGACGTGGCAGATCCGGTAGCTTTCTTT.

The V and J genes are TRBV10-3 and TRBJ2-1; D not certain. The V and J ends lost 3 bases and 6 bases respectively, with 15 bases between them. CDR3 length: 15 residues. Germline loops: CDR1 ENHRY, CDR2 SYGVKD. This CDR3 reads CAISDVQFLGNEQFF. As DNA, the CDR3 is TGTGCCATCAGTGATGTCCAGTTCCTTGGCAATGAGCAGTTCTTC.

CDR3 nucleotides: TGTGCCAGCAGCTCATTCGGACTAGCGAGGGAGCAGTACTTC. It encodes CASSSFGLAREQYF. This chain connects TRBV11-2 to TRBJ2-7, with 9 bases aligning to TRBD2. The CDR3 covers 14 residues. The germline CDR1 and CDR2 sequences are SGHAT and FQNNGV. V shed 4 bases, J shed 7 bases, and the junction held 8 bases outside the gene matches.

The chain joins TRBV7-2 to TRBJ2-5; D uncertain. The CDR3 has 14 residues. Trimming took 5 bases from V and 4 from J, leaving 14 bases between them. Germline assignment: CDR1 SGHTA and CDR2 FQGNSA. CDR3 bases: TGTGCCAGCAGCCTGGACCTTACGCGAGAGACCCAGTACTTC. Protein product: CASSLDLTRETQYF. Full variable domain (rest looked up from reference TRBV7-2 and TRBJ2-5): GAGVSQSPSNKVTEKGKDVELRCDPISGHTALYWYRQSLGQGLEFLIYFQGNSAPDKSGLPSDRFSAERTGGSVSTLTIQRTQQEDSAVYLCASSLDLTRETQYFGPGTRLLVL.